The T cell receptor beta chain described here comes from a study of blood T cell repertoires in COVID-19. The assay was immunoSEQ multiplex PCR, and TCRdb's table has in-frame clones only and misses some. The data hold a few hundred thousand clones, with about 83% observed a single time. The clonotype originates from a man aged 60-69 years who had recovered from COVID-19. Specimen: peripheral blood.

As DNA, the CDR3 is TGTGCCAGCAGCGTAGTCCGGGACAGCTTCTATGGCTACACCTTC. Its protein is CASSVVRDSFYGYTF. V is TRBV9 and J is TRBJ1-2; 7 nucleotides line up with TRBD1. The germline CDR1 and CDR2 sequences are SGDLS and YYNGEE. The ends lost 0 bases at V and 4 bases at J; junction bases unmatched: 6. CDR3 length equals 15 residues.